This T cell receptor (beta chain) was captured in a study of cytomegalovirus exposure and HLA in healthy donors. General study findings and limits: It was found in a later analysis that first-cohort TCR clusters tended to co-occur in the approximately 120 validation repertoires. Most observed TCR sequences were rare, whereas some public TCRs were detected in many donors.

A remark on this clone: Its antigen is unidentified.

The germline CDR1 and CDR2 sequences are SGHAT and FQDESV (reference sequence). The CDR3 is made up of 17 amino acids. V lost 2 bases to trimming and J lost 3 bases; unmatched junction nucleotides: 7. Generated by immunoSEQ multiplex PCR, the TCRdb table keeps only in-frame clones and is missing some. The table records roughly 100,000 clones, 85% of them present only once. The donors formed part of the roughly 110-subject validation cohort, distinct from the roughly 670-subject first cohort. The TCR originated in a man aged 18-30 years in good health and CMV-seropositive. Sequenced sample: PBMCs. This chain uses TRBV11-1 with TRBJ2-3; 11 nucleotides agree with TRBD1. CDR3 DNA sequence: TGTGCCAGCAGCTTAAAGCGAGGACAGGGGGCTACAGATACGCAGTATTTT. Amino acids: CASSLKRGQGATDTQYF.